This T cell receptor beta chain was observed in a study of blood T cell repertoires in COVID-19. Overall study context: PBMCs, B-cell-depleted T cells, or T cells were the source of the cDNA or gDNA that made up the material.

Trimming left V 1 base short and J 3 bases short, with 9 bases between. CDR1 SGHTA and CDR2 FQGNSA come from the germline V gene. The CDR3 totals 14 residues. Clones were read by immunoSEQ multiplex PCR, and TCRdb kept only the in-frame ones, dropping some. The profile shows tens of thousands of clones, about 85% of them singletons. This clone was observed a few times. The chain has TRBV7-2 and TRBJ1-1, with a weak D call TRBD1 (6 bases). The sequenced sample was peripheral blood. This receptor was obtained from a woman older than 75 with COVID-19, enrolled during active disease. As DNA, the CDR3 is TGTGCCAGCAGCTTAGTATCAGGGGACACTGAAGCTTTCTTT. Translation gives CASSLVSGDTEAFF.